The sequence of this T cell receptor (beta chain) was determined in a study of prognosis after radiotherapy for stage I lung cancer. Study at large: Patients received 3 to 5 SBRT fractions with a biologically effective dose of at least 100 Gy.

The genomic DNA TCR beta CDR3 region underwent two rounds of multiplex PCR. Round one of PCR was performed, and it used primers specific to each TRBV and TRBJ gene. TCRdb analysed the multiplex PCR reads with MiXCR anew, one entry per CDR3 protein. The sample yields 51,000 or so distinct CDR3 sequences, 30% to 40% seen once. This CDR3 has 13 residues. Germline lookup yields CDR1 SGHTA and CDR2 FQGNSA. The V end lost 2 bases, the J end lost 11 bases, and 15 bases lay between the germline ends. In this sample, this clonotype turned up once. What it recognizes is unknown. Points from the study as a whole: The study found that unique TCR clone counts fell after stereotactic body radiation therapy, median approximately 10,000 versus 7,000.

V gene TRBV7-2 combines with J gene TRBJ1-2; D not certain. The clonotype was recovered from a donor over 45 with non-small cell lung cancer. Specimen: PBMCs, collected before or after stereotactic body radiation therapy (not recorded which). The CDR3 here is CASSLNFGWEYTF. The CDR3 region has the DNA TGTGCCAGCAGCTTAAACTTTGGGTGGGAATACACCTTC.